The rows below give T cell receptor beta chains drawn from one sample of a study of beta chain features in type 1 diabetes. Libraries were prepared by immunoSEQ multiplex PCR; TCRdb keeps only in-frame clonotypes and omits some of them. Of some 220,000 clones listed, approximately 11% were seen once; the top ten hold 1% to 1.5%. The source material was central memory CD4+ T cells from blood. Source of these receptors: a man aged 18 to 35 in good health. CDR3s leave out the opening cysteine and the closing phenylalanine or tryptophan. Fields, in order: J gene, V gene, CDR3 length, D gene, CDR3 protein. D genes are given only for firm matches.

j_call: TRBJ2-5
v_call: TRBV7-6
cdr3_length: 11
d_call: .
cdr3_aa: ASSLGPRETQY

j_call: TRBJ2-1
v_call: TRBV7-2
cdr3_length: 14
d_call: .
cdr3_aa: ASSQRPLSPANEQF

j_call: TRBJ2-3
v_call: TRBV7-9
cdr3_length: 12
d_call: .
cdr3_aa: ASSLGAGTDTQY

j_call: TRBJ2-6
v_call: TRBV30
cdr3_length: 12
d_call: .
cdr3_aa: AWSASSGANVLT

j_call: TRBJ1-2
v_call: TRBV7-2
cdr3_length: 12
d_call: .
cdr3_aa: ASSLDPGNYGYT

j_call: TRBJ2-7
v_call: TRBV7-9
cdr3_length: 13
d_call: TRBD2
cdr3_aa: ASRKNAGGPDEQY

j_call: TRBJ2-5
v_call: TRBV20-1
cdr3_length: 9
d_call: .
cdr3_aa: SAVGSLTQY

j_call: TRBJ2-2
v_call: TRBV12-5
cdr3_length: 13
d_call: TRBD1
cdr3_aa: ASGLALTGAGELF

j_call: TRBJ2-1
v_call: TRBV18
cdr3_length: 15
d_call: TRBD2
cdr3_aa: ASSPILAGMGYNEQF

j_call: TRBJ2-5
v_call: TRBV30
cdr3_length: 13
d_call: TRBD1
cdr3_aa: AWSSRTGLRETQY

j_call: TRBJ2-1
v_call: TRBV5-5
cdr3_length: 12
d_call: .
cdr3_aa: ASSQDSSYNEQF

j_call: TRBJ2-7
v_call: TRBV29-1
cdr3_length: 10
d_call: .
cdr3_aa: SVEGTRNEQY

j_call: TRBJ2-1
v_call: TRBV5-1
cdr3_length: 16
d_call: TRBD2
cdr3_aa: ASSLEGSSGRTYNEQF

j_call: TRBJ2-2
v_call: TRBV7-6
cdr3_length: 10
d_call: .
cdr3_aa: ASSYRTGELF

j_call: TRBJ2-1
v_call: TRBV7-9
cdr3_length: 12
d_call: .
cdr3_aa: ASSLAIRLNEQF

j_call: TRBJ2-1
v_call: TRBV11-2
cdr3_length: 13
d_call: TRBD2
cdr3_aa: ASSLLAGESNEQF

j_call: TRBJ2-3
v_call: TRBV7-9
cdr3_length: 12
d_call: .
cdr3_aa: ASSLNSGLGTQY

j_call: TRBJ2-7
v_call: TRBV18
cdr3_length: 13
d_call: TRBD2
cdr3_aa: ASSPIAGGIYEQY

j_call: TRBJ2-5
v_call: TRBV5-1
cdr3_length: 14
d_call: TRBD1
cdr3_aa: ASSIDPGTGVETQY

j_call: TRBJ1-5
v_call: TRBV5-1
cdr3_length: 14
d_call: .
cdr3_aa: ASSLEPRESNQPQH

j_call: TRBJ2-5
v_call: TRBV7-9
cdr3_length: 12
d_call: .
cdr3_aa: ASSLAYSFETQY

j_call: TRBJ1-5
v_call: TRBV30
cdr3_length: 11
d_call: TRBD1
cdr3_aa: AWGDRANQPQH

j_call: TRBJ2-3
v_call: TRBV11-3
cdr3_length: 12
d_call: .
cdr3_aa: ASSLGVTTDTQY

j_call: TRBJ2-5
v_call: TRBV14
cdr3_length: 12
d_call: TRBD2
cdr3_aa: ASSGLAGQETQY

j_call: TRBJ1-2
v_call: TRBV4-3
cdr3_length: 14
d_call: .
cdr3_aa: ASSQDPWPANYGYT

j_call: TRBJ2-1
v_call: TRBV10-3
cdr3_length: 13
d_call: TRBD2
cdr3_aa: AISVGLAVDREQF

j_call: TRBJ2-1
v_call: TRBV7-3
cdr3_length: 14
d_call: .
cdr3_aa: ASSLIYGSSYNEQF

j_call: TRBJ1-2
v_call: TRBV6-1
cdr3_length: 12
d_call: TRBD1
cdr3_aa: ASSEAGGDYGYT

j_call: TRBJ2-1
v_call: TRBV7-9
cdr3_length: 13
d_call: TRBD2
cdr3_aa: ASSSISGTRPVGF

j_call: TRBJ2-3
v_call: TRBV7-2
cdr3_length: 15
d_call: TRBD2
cdr3_aa: ASSLPTSAAGTDTQY

j_call: TRBJ1-1
v_call: TRBV6-5
cdr3_length: 12
d_call: TRBD1
cdr3_aa: ASSLDRGETEAF

j_call: TRBJ2-2
v_call: TRBV7-9
cdr3_length: 13
d_call: .
cdr3_aa: ASRPNRPNTGELF

j_call: TRBJ2-7
v_call: TRBV7-9
cdr3_length: 13
d_call: .
cdr3_aa: ASSPVRGSGPRQY

j_call: TRBJ1-2
v_call: TRBV30
cdr3_length: 13
d_call: .
cdr3_aa: AWSFLREGGDGYT

j_call: TRBJ1-5
v_call: TRBV14
cdr3_length: 11
d_call: .
cdr3_aa: ASSQAGNQPQH

j_call: TRBJ2-7
v_call: TRBV29-1
cdr3_length: 12
d_call: TRBD2
cdr3_aa: SVEGGLAGEDVY

j_call: TRBJ2-2
v_call: TRBV29-1
cdr3_length: 11
d_call: .
cdr3_aa: SGGRRDTGELF

j_call: TRBJ2-4
v_call: TRBV27
cdr3_length: 12
d_call: .
cdr3_aa: ASSLHRNLNIQY

j_call: TRBJ2-7
v_call: TRBV28
cdr3_length: 12
d_call: TRBD1
cdr3_aa: AITLTDRVYEQY

j_call: TRBJ2-1
v_call: TRBV19
cdr3_length: 10
d_call: .
cdr3_aa: ASSMGLGEQF

j_call: TRBJ2-2
v_call: TRBV28
cdr3_length: 12
d_call: .
cdr3_aa: ASSTSRSTGELF

j_call: TRBJ2-7
v_call: TRBV28
cdr3_length: 12
d_call: TRBD2
cdr3_aa: ASTPRTSSYEQY

j_call: TRBJ2-3
v_call: TRBV5-1
cdr3_length: 12
d_call: .
cdr3_aa: ASSLGALTDTQY

j_call: TRBJ2-7
v_call: TRBV19
cdr3_length: 12
d_call: .
cdr3_aa: ASSLQESSYEQY

j_call: TRBJ2-3
v_call: TRBV28
cdr3_length: 13
d_call: .
cdr3_aa: ASSFRAGTTDTQY

j_call: TRBJ2-5
v_call: TRBV11-2
cdr3_length: 13
d_call: TRBD1
cdr3_aa: ASSFTTGEQETQY

j_call: TRBJ2-1
v_call: TRBV2
cdr3_length: 14
d_call: .
cdr3_aa: ASSDTDGSSYNEQF

j_call: TRBJ1-4
v_call: TRBV30
cdr3_length: 10
d_call: .
cdr3_aa: AWMKGSEKLF

j_call: TRBJ2-6
v_call: TRBV29-1
cdr3_length: 12
d_call: .
cdr3_aa: SVEGGSGANVLI

j_call: TRBJ1-2
v_call: TRBV7-9
cdr3_length: 12
d_call: TRBD1
cdr3_aa: ASSQGQGADGYT

j_call: TRBJ1-4
v_call: TRBV2
cdr3_length: 13
d_call: .
cdr3_aa: ASSEIGTSNEKLF